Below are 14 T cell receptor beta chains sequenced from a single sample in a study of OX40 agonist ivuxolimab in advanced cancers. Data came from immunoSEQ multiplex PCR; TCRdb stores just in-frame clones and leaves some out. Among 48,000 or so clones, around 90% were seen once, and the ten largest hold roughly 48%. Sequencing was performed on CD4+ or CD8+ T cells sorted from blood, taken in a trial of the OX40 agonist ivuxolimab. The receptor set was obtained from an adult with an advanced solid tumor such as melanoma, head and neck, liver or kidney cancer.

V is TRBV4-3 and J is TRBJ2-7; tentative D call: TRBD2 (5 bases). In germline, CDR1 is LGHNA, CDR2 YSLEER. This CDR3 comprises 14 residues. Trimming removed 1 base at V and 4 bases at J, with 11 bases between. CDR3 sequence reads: CASSQAGLKYEQYF. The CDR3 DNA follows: TGCGCCAGCAGCCAAGCTGGACTTAAATACGAGCAGTACTTC.

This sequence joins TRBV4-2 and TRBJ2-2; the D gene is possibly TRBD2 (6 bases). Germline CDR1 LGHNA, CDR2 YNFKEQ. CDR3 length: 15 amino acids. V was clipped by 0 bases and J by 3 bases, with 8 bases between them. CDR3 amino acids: CASSQDPGDTGELFF. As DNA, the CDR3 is TGTGCCAGCAGCCAAGATCCGGGGGACACCGGGGAGCTGTTTTTT.

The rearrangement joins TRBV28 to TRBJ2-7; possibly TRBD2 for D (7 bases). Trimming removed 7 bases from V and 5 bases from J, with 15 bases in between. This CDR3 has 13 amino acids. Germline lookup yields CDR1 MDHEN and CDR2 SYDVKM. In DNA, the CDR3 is TGTGCCAGCACAGAGGGGGGGGGCGACGAGCAGTACTTC. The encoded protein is CASTEGGGDEQYF.

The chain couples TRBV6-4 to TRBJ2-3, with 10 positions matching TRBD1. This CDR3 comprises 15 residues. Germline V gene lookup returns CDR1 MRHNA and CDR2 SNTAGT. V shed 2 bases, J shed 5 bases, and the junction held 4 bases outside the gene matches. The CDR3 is CASSDGTGEGDTQYF. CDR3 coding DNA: TGTGCCAGCAGTGACGGGACAGGGGAGGGAGATACGCAGTATTTT.

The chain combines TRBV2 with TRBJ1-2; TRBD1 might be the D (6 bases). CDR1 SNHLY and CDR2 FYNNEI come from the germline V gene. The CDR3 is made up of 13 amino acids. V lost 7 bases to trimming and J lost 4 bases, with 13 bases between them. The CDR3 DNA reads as TGTGCCAGCAAGGACAGAAACTTCTATGGCTACACCTTC. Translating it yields CASKDRNFYGYTF.

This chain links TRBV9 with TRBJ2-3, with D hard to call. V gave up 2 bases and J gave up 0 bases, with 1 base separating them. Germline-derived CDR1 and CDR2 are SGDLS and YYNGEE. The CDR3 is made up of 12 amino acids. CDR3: CASSVSTDTQYF. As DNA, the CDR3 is TGTGCCAGCAGCGTGAGCACAGATACGCAGTATTTT.

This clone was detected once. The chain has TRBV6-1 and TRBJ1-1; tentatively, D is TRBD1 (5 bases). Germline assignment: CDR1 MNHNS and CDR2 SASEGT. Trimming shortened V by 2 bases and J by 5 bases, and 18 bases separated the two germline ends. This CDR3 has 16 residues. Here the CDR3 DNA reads TGTGCCAGCAGTGAATCCCCCTACCCTGGGGCGACTGAAGCTTTCTTT. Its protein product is CASSESPYPGATEAFF.

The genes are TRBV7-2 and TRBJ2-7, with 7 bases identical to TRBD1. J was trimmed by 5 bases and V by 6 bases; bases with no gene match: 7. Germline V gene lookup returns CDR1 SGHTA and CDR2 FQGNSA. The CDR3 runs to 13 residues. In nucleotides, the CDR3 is TGTGCCAGCAGTCGACAGGGTGTCCACGAGCAGTACTTC. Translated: CASSRQGVHEQYF.

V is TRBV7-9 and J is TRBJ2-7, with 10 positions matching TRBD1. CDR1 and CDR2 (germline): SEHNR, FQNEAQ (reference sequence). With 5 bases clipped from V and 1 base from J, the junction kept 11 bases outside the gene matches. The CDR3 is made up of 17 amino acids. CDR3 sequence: CASSPTRDRGQSYEQYF. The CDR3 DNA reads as TGTGCCAGCAGCCCCACCCGTGACAGGGGGCAATCCTACGAGCAGTACTTC.

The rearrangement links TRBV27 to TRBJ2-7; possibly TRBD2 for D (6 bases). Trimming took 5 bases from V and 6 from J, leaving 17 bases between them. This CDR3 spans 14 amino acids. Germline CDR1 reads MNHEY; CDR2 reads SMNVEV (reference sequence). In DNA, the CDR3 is TGTGCCAGCAGTCCGGGAGTGGGGTTGGGCGAGCAGTACTTC. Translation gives CASSPGVGLGEQYF.

DNA for the CDR3: TGCGCCAGCAGCCAAGAGCCGAGGCTGTGGGCCCTCTACAATGAGCAGTTCTTC. It translates to CASSQEPRLWALYNEQFF. This rearrangement joins TRBV4-3 to TRBJ2-1; D not resolved. The germline gives CDR1 LGHNA, CDR2 YSLEER. This CDR3 comprises 18 residues. Trimming left V 0 bases short and J 3 bases short, with 18 bases between.

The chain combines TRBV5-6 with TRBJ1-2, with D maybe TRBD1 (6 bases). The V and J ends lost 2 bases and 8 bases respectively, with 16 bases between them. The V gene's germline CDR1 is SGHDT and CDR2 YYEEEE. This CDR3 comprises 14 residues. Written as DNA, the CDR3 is TGTGCCAGCAGCTTATCCCGGGGGCTCGAGGGCTACACCTTC. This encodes CASSLSRGLEGYTF.

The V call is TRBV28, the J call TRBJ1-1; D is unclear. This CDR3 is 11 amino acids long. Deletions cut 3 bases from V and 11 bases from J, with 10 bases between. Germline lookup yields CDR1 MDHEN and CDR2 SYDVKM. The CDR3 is CASSFWGEAFF. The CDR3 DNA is TGTGCCAGCAGTTTTTGGGGAGAGGCTTTCTTT.

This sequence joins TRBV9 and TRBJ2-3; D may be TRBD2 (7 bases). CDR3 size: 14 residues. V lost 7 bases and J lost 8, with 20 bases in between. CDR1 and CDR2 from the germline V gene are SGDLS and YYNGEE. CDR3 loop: CASGDGGTQSTQYF. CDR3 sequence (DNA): TGTGCCAGCGGGGACGGGGGGACACAGAGTACGCAGTATTTT.